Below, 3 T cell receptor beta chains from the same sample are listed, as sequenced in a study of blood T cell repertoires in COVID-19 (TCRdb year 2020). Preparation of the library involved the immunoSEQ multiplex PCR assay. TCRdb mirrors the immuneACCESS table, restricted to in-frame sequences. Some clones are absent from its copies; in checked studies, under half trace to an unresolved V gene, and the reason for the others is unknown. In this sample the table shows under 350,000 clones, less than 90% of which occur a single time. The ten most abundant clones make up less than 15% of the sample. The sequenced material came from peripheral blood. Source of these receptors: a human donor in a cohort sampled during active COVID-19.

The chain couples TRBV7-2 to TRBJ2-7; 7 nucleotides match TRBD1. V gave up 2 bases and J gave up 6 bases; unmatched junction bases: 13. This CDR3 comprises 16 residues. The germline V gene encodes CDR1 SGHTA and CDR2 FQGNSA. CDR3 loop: CASSLMAGGRLSEQYF. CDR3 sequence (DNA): TGTGCCAGCAGCTTAATGGCAGGGGGAAGATTGAGCGAGCAGTACTTC.

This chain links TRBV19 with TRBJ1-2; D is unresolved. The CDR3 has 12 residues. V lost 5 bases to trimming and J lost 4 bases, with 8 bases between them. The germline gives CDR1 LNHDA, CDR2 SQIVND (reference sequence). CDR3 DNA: TGTGCCAGTAGTCAAGAAGCCTATGGCTACACCTTC. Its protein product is CASSQEAYGYTF.

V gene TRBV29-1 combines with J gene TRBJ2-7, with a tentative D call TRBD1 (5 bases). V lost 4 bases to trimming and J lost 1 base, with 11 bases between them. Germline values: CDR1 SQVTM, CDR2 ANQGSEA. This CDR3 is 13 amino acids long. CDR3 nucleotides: TGCAGCGTTGGCAGGGATCGATCCTACGAGCAGTACTTC. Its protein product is CSVGRDRSYEQYF.